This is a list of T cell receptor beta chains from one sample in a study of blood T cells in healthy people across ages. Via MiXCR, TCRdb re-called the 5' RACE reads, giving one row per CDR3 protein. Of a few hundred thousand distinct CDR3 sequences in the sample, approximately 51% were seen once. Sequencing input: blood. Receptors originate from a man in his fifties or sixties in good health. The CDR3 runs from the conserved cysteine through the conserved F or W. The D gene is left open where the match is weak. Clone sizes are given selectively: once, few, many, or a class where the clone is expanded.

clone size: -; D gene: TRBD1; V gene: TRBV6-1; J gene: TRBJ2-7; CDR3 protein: CASSDFLDRYSIEQYF; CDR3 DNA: TGTGCCAGCAGTGACTTCCTGGACAGGTATTCCATCGAGCAGTACTTC
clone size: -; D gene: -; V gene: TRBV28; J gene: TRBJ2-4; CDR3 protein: CASSPLRNIQYF; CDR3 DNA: TGTGCCAGCAGTCCTCTCCGAAACATTCAGTACTTC
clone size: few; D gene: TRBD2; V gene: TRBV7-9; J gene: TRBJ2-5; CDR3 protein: CASSSRTSGETQYF; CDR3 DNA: TGTGCCAGCAGCTCTCGGACTAGCGGAGAGACCCAGTACTTC
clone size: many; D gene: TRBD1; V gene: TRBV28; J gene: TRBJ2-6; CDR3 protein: CASRRPTGSTGANVLTF; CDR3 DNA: TGTGCCAGCAGGCGTCCGACAGGGTCCACTGGGGCCAACGTCCTGACTTTC
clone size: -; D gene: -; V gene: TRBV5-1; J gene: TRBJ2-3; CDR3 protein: CASSLQRGGSTDTQYF; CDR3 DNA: TGCGCCAGCAGCTTGCAAAGAGGGGGGAGCACAGATACGCAGTATTTT
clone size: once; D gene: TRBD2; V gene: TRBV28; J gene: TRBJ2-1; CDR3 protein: CASNYESGRRGSEQFF; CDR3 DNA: TGTGCCAGCAATTATGAGAGCGGGAGGAGGGGTAGTGAGCAGTTCTTC
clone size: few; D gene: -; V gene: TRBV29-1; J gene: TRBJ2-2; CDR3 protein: CSAPGAGSGELFF; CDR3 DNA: TGCAGCGCCCCGGGAGCTGGTTCCGGGGAGCTGTTTTTT
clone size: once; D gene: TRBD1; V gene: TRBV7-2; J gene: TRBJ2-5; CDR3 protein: CASSLSAGGEWTQYF; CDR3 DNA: TGTGCCAGCAGCTTATCGGCAGGGGGAGAATGGACCCAGTACTTC
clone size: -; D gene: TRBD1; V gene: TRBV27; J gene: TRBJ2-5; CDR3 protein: CASSYRGRAETQYF; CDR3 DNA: TGTGCCAGCAGCTACAGGGGTCGGGCAGAGACCCAGTACTTC
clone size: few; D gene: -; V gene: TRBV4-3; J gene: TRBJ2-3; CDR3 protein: CASSQEDGTDTQYF; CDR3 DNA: TGCGCCAGCAGCCAAGAGGACGGCACAGATACGCAGTATTTT
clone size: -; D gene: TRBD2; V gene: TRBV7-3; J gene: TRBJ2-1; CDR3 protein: CASSSGPSGIGSYNEQFF; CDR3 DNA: TGTGCCAGCAGCTCAGGTCCTAGCGGTATTGGGTCCTACAATGAGCAGTTCTTC
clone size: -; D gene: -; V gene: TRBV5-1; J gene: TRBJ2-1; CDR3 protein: CASSLQGRDNEQFF; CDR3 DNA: TGCGCCAGCAGCTTACAGGGGAGGGACAATGAGCAGTTCTTC
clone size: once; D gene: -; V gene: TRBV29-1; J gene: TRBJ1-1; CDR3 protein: CSAAERGPATEAFF; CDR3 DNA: TGCAGCGCAGCGGAAAGGGGCCCGGCCACTGAAGCTTTCTTT